The 7 T cell receptor beta chains in this list originate from one sample, sequenced in a study of cytomegalovirus exposure and HLA in healthy donors. The PCR used 60 Vbeta and 13 Jbeta primers. Measured with immunoSEQ multiplex PCR; TCRdb has only the in-frame clones, and not every one. The sample gives over 200,000 clones, 60% to 80% of which show up once; approximately 1.9% is in the top ten. What was sequenced was PBMCs. The receptors here all came from a woman aged 30 to 39 in good health and CMV-seronegative.

The V and J genes are TRBV18 and TRBJ2-5, with D possibly TRBD1 on 6 matching bases. CDR3 length: 14 amino acids. Trimming shortened V by 1 base and J by 0 bases, and 6 bases separated the two germline ends. In germline, CDR1 is KGHSH, CDR2 LQKENI. This chain's CDR3 is CASSPRDNQETQYF. In nucleotides, the CDR3 is TGTGCCAGCTCACCACGGGACAACCAAGAGACCCAGTACTTC.

J is TRBJ1-2 and V is TRBV5-4; D is ambiguous. Per the germline V gene, CDR1 is SGHNT and CDR2 is YYREEE (reference sequence). Trimming removed 7 bases from V and 3 bases from J, with 7 bases in between. The CDR3 spans 11 residues. CDR3 DNA sequence: TGTGCCAGCGGCCCCGACTATGGCTACACCTTC. It encodes CASGPDYGYTF.

The chain combines TRBV18 with TRBJ2-7; 8 bases align to TRBD1. CDR3 size: 16 residues. Unmatched junction bases numbered 13, after V lost 5 bases and J lost 4 bases. Germline CDR1 is KGHSH and CDR2 is LQKENI. CDR3 coding DNA: TGTGCCAGCTCATATACCGGGACAGGATCCCTTTACGAGCAGTACTTC. It yields the protein CASSYTGTGSLYEQYF.

This clone was counted a few times. V is TRBV15 and J is TRBJ2-7; 10 bases are a match to TRBD1. Germline trimming cut 3 bases from V and 5 bases from J; bases unmatched to any gene: 4. The length of the CDR3 is 14 residues. In germline, CDR1 is LNHNV, CDR2 YYDKDF (reference sequence). The CDR3 region has the DNA TGTGCCACCAGCAGCGGAGGGACAGGGGACGAGCAGTACTTC. Amino acid sequence: CATSSGGTGDEQYF.

The chain joins TRBV5-4 to TRBJ2-2; possible D gene TRBD1, 6 bases. Germline loops: CDR1 SGHNT, CDR2 YYREEE (reference sequence). The CDR3 totals 16 residues. V lost 2 bases to trimming and J lost 0 bases, with 11 bases between them. The CDR3 coding sequence is TGTGCCAGCAGCTTTACAGGGTCCGCGAACACCGGGGAGCTGTTTTTT. It specifies CASSFTGSANTGELFF.

The rearrangement uses TRBV29-1 and TRBJ1-2, with 8 bases aligning to TRBD1. The junction had 6 bases not matched to a gene; V was cut back by 6 bases and J by 3 bases. The CDR3 spans 13 residues. From germline, CDR1 is SQVTM and CDR2 ANQGSEA. The CDR3, as DNA: TGCAGCGTCGGACAGGGAAGGGACTATGGCTACACCTTC. This sequence encodes CSVGQGRDYGYTF.

The V and J genes are TRBV5-1 and TRBJ1-2; TRBD1 might be the D (5 bases). The CDR3 sequence is 12 residues long. The V end lost 6 bases, the J end lost 5 bases, and 11 bases lay between the germline ends. Germline CDR1 reads SGHRS; CDR2 reads YFSETQ. The CDR3 DNA is TGCGCCAGCAACTCGGGGGGGTATGGCTACACCTTC. As protein: CASNSGGYGYTF.